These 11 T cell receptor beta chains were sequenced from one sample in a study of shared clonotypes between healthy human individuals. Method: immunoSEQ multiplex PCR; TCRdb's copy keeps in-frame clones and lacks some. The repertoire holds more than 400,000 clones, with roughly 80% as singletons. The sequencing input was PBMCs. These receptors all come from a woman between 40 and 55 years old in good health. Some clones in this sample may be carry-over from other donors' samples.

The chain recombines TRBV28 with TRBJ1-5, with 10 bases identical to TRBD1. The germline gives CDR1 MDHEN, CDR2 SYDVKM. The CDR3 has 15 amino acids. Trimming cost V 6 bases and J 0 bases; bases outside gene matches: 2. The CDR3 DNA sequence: TGTGCCAGCAGGAGGGACAGGGGTAGCAATCAGCCCCAGCATTTT. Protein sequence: CASRRDRGSNQPQHF.

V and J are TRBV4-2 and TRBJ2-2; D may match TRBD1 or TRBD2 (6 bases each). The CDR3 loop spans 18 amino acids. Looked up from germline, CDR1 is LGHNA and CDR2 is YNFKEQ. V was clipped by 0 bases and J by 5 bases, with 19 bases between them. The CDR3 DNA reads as TGTGCCAGCAGCCAAGAAAGTCTGTCCGAGGGGGGAACCGGGGAGCTGTTTTTT. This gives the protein CASSQESLSEGGTGELFF.

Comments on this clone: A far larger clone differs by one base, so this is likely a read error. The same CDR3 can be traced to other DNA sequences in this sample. CDR3 sequence reads: CASSPPLGSNQPQHF. The CDR3 DNA reads as TGTGCCAGCTCACCCCCGTTGGGGAGCAATCAGCCACAGCATTTT. The chain carries TRBV18 and TRBJ1-5; unclear D gene. The V gene's germline CDR1 is KGHSH and CDR2 LQKENI. CDR3 length equals 15 residues.

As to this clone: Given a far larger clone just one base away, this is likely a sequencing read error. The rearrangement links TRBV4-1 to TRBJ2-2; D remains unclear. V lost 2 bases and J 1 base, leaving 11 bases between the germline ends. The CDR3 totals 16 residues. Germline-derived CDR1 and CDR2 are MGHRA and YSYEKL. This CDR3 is CASSQTEVGNTGELFF. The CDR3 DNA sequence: TGCGCCAGCAGCCAAACAGAGGTGGGGAACACCGGGGAGCTGTTTTTT.

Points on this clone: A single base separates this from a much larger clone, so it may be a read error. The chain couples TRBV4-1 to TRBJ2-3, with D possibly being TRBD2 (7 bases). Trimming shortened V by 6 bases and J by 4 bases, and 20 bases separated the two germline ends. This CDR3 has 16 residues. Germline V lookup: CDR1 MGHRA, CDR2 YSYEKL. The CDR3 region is CASRGGSSGPADTQYF. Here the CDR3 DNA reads TGCGCCAGCAGAGGGGGGTCTAGCGGACCCGCAGATACGCAGTATTTT.

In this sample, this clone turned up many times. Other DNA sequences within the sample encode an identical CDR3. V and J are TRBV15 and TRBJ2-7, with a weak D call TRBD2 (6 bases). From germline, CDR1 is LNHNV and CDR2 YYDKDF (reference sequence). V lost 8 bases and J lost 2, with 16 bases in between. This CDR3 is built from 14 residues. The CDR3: CATSVGGSAYEQYF. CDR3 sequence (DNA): TGTGCCACCTCAGTCGGGGGATCGGCCTACGAGCAGTACTTC.

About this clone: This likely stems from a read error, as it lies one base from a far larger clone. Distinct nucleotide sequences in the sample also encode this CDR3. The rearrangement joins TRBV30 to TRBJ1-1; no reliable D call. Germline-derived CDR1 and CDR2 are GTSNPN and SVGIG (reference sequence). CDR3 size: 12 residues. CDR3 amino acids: CAWSLPVSKAFF. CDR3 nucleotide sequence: TGTGCCTGGAGTCTCCCTGTGTCGAAAGCCTTCTTT.

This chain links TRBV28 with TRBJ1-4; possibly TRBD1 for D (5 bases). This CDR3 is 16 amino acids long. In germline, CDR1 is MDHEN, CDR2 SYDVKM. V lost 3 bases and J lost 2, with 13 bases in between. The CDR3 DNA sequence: TGTGCCAGCAGTTTCGGCGGGGCAGCGACTAATGAAAAACTGTTTTTT. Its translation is CASSFGGAATNEKLFF.

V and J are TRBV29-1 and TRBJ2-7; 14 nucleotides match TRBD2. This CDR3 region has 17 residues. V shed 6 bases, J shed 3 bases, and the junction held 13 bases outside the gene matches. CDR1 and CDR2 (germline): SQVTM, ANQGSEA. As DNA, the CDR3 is TGCAGCGTCCAGGGACTAGCGGGAGAGGAGGGGATCTACGAGCAGTACTTC. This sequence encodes CSVQGLAGEEGIYEQYF.

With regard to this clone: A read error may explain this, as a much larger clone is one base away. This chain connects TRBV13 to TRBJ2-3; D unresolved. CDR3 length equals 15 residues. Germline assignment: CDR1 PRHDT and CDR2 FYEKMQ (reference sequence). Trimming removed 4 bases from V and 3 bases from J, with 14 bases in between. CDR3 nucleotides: TGTGCCAGCAGCTCACTGATATACCTTACAGATACGCAGTATTTT. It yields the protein CASSSLIYLTDTQYF.

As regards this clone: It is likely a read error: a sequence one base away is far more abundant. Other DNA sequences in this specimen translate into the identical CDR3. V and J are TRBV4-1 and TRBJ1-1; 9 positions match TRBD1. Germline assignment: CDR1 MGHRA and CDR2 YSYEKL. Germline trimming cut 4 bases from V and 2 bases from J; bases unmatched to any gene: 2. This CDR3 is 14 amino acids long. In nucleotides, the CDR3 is TGCGCCAGCAGCCGGACAGGGGCCAACACTGAAGCTTTCTTT. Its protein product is CASSRTGANTEAFF.